These T cell receptor beta chains were read from a single sample in a study of T cells in localized non-small cell lung cancer. Profiling relied on immunoSEQ multiplex PCR, and the TCRdb table lists in-frame clones only, not all of them. Here the sample spans about 1,700 clones, approximately 29% being singletons. The material was normal lung tissue next to the tumor, obtained before any cancer treatment. The receptors were gathered from a male donor older than 55 with stage II squamous cell lung carcinoma. Both conserved end residues are part of each CDR3. A D gene is named only where the DNA matches it firmly. Clone size is given for some rows only: seen once, a few or many times, or a class if the clone is expanded.

J,size,D,V,CDR3,DNA
TRBJ2-5,once,TRBD2,TRBV5-1,CASSQGYSGGAVETQYF,TGCGCCAGCAGCCAGGGTTACAGCGGGGGGGCCGTAGAGACCCAGTACTTC
TRBJ2-6,once,.,TRBV11-3,CASSLGQKGLAGANVLTF,TGTGCCAGCAGCTTAGGACAGAAGGGGTTAGCTGGGGCCAACGTCCTGACTTTC
TRBJ1-1,few,TRBD1,TRBV6-8,CAISVDRGSTEAFF,TGTGCCATCAGCGTAGACAGGGGGAGCACTGAAGCTTTCTTT
TRBJ2-1,.,TRBD2,TRBV11-3,CASRAGLAGSYNEQFF,TGTGCCAGCAGGGCGGGACTAGCGGGCTCATACAATGAGCAGTTCTTC
TRBJ1-5,.,TRBD1,TRBV19,CASSTDRVYQPQHF,TGTGCCAGTAGTACCGACAGGGTATATCAGCCCCAGCATTTT
TRBJ2-7,.,TRBD1,TRBV6-8,CASSYSFSTGEYEQYF,TGTGCCAGCAGTTACTCGTTTTCGACAGGGGAGTACGAGCAGTACTTC
TRBJ1-1,once,TRBD1,TRBV18,CASSPSARGPDTEAFF,TGTGCCAGCTCACCCTCCGCCAGGGGGCCGGACACTGAAGCTTTCTTT
TRBJ2-5,.,TRBD2,TRBV6-8,CASSSGLAGEWETQYF,TGTGCCAGCAGTTCCGGACTAGCGGGAGAATGGGAGACCCAGTACTTC
TRBJ1-1,few,TRBD1,TRBV28,CASSLEGAPEAFF,TGTGCCAGCAGTTTGGAGGGGGCCCCCGAAGCTTTCTTT
TRBJ1-3,.,.,TRBV5-1,CASSLGTAGNTIYF,TGCGCCAGCAGCTTGGGGACAGCTGGAAACACCATATATTTT
TRBJ1-5,medium-sized,.,TRBV19,CASSMGQRQPQHF,TGTGCCAGTAGTATGGGGCAGAGGCAGCCCCAGCATTTT
TRBJ2-6,.,.,TRBV6-8,CARSGTSSSGANVLTF,TGTGCCAGGTCAGGGACCTCGAGCTCTGGGGCCAACGTCCTGACTTTC
TRBJ1-3,.,TRBD1,TRBV28,CASSRQGMNTIYF,TGTGCCAGCAGCCGACAGGGGATGAACACCATATATTTT
TRBJ2-6,few,TRBD1,TRBV12-5,CASGRGTGNSGANVLTF,TGTGCTAGTGGGAGGGGGACAGGGAACTCTGGGGCCAACGTCCTGACTTTC
TRBJ1-2,few,TRBD1,TRBV19,CASSIPQGGRGYTF,TGTGCCAGTAGTATTCCCCAGGGGGGCCGGGGCTACACCTTC
TRBJ2-7,.,.,TRBV9,CASSVGVGGSYEQYF,TGTGCCAGCAGCGTAGGGGTAGGGGGTTCCTACGAGCAGTACTTC
TRBJ2-5,.,.,TRBV5-1,CASNGMLGEETQYF,TGCGCCAGCAACGGAATGCTTGGGGAAGAGACCCAGTACTTC
TRBJ1-1,few,.,TRBV19,CASSMQGNTEAFF,TGTGCCAGTAGTATGCAGGGAAACACTGAAGCTTTCTTT
TRBJ1-5,few,TRBD1,TRBV11-3,CASSSGTDVQPQHF,TGTGCCAGCAGCTCGGGGACAGACGTCCAGCCCCAGCATTTT
TRBJ2-1,few,.,TRBV19,CASSIYSDYNEQFF,TGTGCCAGTAGTATCTATTCAGACTACAATGAGCAGTTCTTC
TRBJ1-1,.,.,TRBV2,CASSGDIDSMNTEAFF,TGTGCCAGCAGCGGGGACATTGATTCCATGAACACTGAAGCTTTCTTT
TRBJ2-4,few,.,TRBV1,CASRPVLADLAKNIQYF,TGCGCCAGCAGGCCGGTGCTCGCGGACCTAGCCAAAAACATTCAGTACTTC
TRBJ1-1,.,.,TRBV29-1,CSVVGDAPYGEAFF,TGCAGCGTTGTAGGCGATGCTCCTTATGGTGAAGCTTTCTTT
TRBJ2-6,.,.,TRBV18,CASSPGDLGAGANVLTF,TGTGCCAGCTCACCGGGGGATCTGGGGGCTGGGGCCAACGTCCTGACTTTC
TRBJ1-1,.,.,TRBV11-3,CASSLVLGFSTEAFF,TGTGCCAGCAGCTTGGTTCTGGGTTTTTCCACTGAAGCTTTCTTT
TRBJ2-1,.,TRBD2,TRBV29-1,CSVGGLADSYNEQFF,TGCAGCGTTGGGGGCCTAGCGGACTCCTACAATGAGCAGTTCTTC
TRBJ2-2,.,.,TRBV28,CASSTRVRGNTGELFF,TGTGCCAGCAGCACTAGAGTGAGGGGGAACACCGGGGAGCTGTTTTTT
TRBJ2-1,few,TRBD1,TRBV19,CASTPGRQGWDEQFF,TGTGCCAGTACCCCTGGGAGACAGGGGTGGGATGAGCAGTTCTTC
TRBJ2-1,few,.,TRBV7-5,CASSSAGTGGFYNEQFF,TGTGCCAGCAGCTCCGCCGGGACGGGGGGATTCTACAATGAGCAGTTCTTC
TRBJ2-7,few,.,TRBV7-5,CASSQGEEGAYEQYF,TGTGCCAGCAGCCAAGGAGAGGAAGGAGCCTACGAGCAGTACTTC
TRBJ2-6,.,TRBD1,TRBV19,CATQRGPSSSGANVLTF,TGTGCCACCCAAAGGGGGCCATCAAGCTCTGGGGCCAACGTCCTGACTTTC
TRBJ2-7,few,TRBD1,TRBV11-3,CASSLEGQGAYEQYF,TGTGCCAGCAGCTTAGAGGGACAGGGAGCCTACGAGCAGTACTTC
TRBJ1-5,.,.,TRBV28,CASRGRGGQPQHF,TGTGCCAGCAGGGGGAGAGGGGGTCAGCCCCAGCATTTT
TRBJ2-5,.,TRBD1,TRBV19,CASTPSLFPLTGLPVPQYF,TGTGCCAGTACGCCGTCCCTCTTCCCTTTGACAGGGTTACCTGTCCCCCAGTACTTC
TRBJ2-1,.,.,TRBV5-1,CASSLDQINNEQFF,TGCGCCAGCAGCTTAGACCAGATTAACAATGAGCAGTTCTTC
TRBJ1-1,.,.,TRBV19,CASSMGGASTEAFF,TGTGCCAGTAGTATGGGGGGCGCGAGCACTGAAGCTTTCTTT
TRBJ1-1,.,.,TRBV6-8,CASSPAAVNTEAFF,TGTGCCAGCAGTCCCGCGGCAGTGAACACTGAAGCTTTCTTT
TRBJ1-1,few,.,TRBV4-1,CASSQDRRSSEAFF,TGCGCCAGCAGCCAAGATCGGAGATCCTCTGAAGCTTTCTTT
TRBJ2-5,.,TRBD2,TRBV11-3,CASSSGTSIEETQYF,TGTGCCAGCAGCTCCGGGACTAGCATTGAAGAGACCCAGTACTTC
TRBJ2-5,.,.,TRBV19,CASSMGRAQETQYF,TGTGCCAGTAGTATGGGAAGGGCCCAAGAGACCCAGTACTTC
TRBJ1-1,medium-sized,TRBD1,TRBV9,CASSGPGGGTEAFF,TGTGCCAGCAGCGGTCCAGGGGGAGGCACTGAAGCTTTCTTT
TRBJ2-3,.,TRBD2,TRBV18,CASSPAGGTDTQYF,TGTGCCAGCTCACCAGCGGGGGGCACAGATACGCAGTATTTT
TRBJ1-2,few,.,TRBV5-1,CASSLELAGYGYTF,TGCGCCAGCAGCTTGGAGTTGGCAGGCTATGGCTACACCTTC
TRBJ1-1,.,.,TRBV5-1,CASSLGQMNTEAFF,TGCGCCAGCAGCTTGGGACAAATGAACACTGAAGCTTTCTTT
TRBJ1-5,.,.,TRBV11-3,CASSSGTRENQPQHF,TGTGCCAGCAGCTCGGGGACAAGGGAAAATCAGCCCCAGCATTTT
TRBJ2-7,.,TRBD1,TRBV19,CASSDRGNSYEQYF,TGTGCCAGTAGCGACAGGGGGAACTCCTACGAGCAGTACTTC
TRBJ2-5,few,.,TRBV6-8,CASSHRRKGEETQYF,TGTGCCAGCAGTCACCGGAGAAAGGGGGAAGAGACCCAGTACTTC
TRBJ1-5,medium-sized,.,TRBV10-3,CAISPEGSNQPQHF,TGTGCCATCAGTCCTGAGGGTAGCAATCAGCCCCAGCATTTT
TRBJ1-2,few,.,TRBV29-1,CSTGTEPYGYTF,TGCAGCACCGGGACGGAACCCTATGGCTACACCTTC
TRBJ2-5,few,.,TRBV9,CASLAAYQETQYF,TGTGCCAGTTTAGCGGCGTACCAAGAGACCCAGTACTTC
TRBJ1-2,.,.,TRBV28,CASSPVLGGAGEHGYTF,TGTGCCAGCAGCCCAGTTTTGGGGGGCGCAGGGGAACATGGCTACACCTTC
TRBJ2-7,.,.,TRBV29-1,CSVDLGGYEQYF,TGCAGCGTTGACCTAGGGGGGTACGAGCAGTACTTC
TRBJ2-6,few,.,TRBV28,CASRDRHDVSGANVLTF,TGTGCCAGCCGCGACAGGCACGACGTCTCTGGGGCCAACGTCCTGACTTTC